This TCR beta chain appears in the sequencing data of a study of shared clonotypes between healthy human individuals. Overall study results and limits: The four-donor shared clonotypes exceeded non-shared clonotypes in generation probability, with non-shared ones scoring lower. Naive subsets typically showed greater estimated richness than memory subsets.

The CDR3 totals 16 residues. Germline V gene lookup returns CDR1 LGHNA and CDR2 YSLEER. V dropped 0 bases and J dropped 1 base, with 10 bases sitting between them. Notes on this clone: No antigen is known for it.

The study ran the assay at deep level. Method: immunoSEQ multiplex PCR; TCRdb's copy keeps in-frame clones and lacks some. The repertoire includes millions of clones, approximately 92% of them detected once, and over 0.12% sits in the top ten. Input material: naive CD4+ T cells sorted from blood. The sample's subset: CD45RA+ positively selected. The V call is TRBV4-3, the J call TRBJ2-1; TRBD2 is a possible D gene (5 bases). The clonotype was recovered from a man between 18 and 35 years old in good health. The CDR3 sequence is CASSQDTSGSYNEQFF. Written as DNA, the CDR3 is TGCGCCAGCAGCCAAGATACAAGCGGATCCTACAATGAGCAGTTCTTC.